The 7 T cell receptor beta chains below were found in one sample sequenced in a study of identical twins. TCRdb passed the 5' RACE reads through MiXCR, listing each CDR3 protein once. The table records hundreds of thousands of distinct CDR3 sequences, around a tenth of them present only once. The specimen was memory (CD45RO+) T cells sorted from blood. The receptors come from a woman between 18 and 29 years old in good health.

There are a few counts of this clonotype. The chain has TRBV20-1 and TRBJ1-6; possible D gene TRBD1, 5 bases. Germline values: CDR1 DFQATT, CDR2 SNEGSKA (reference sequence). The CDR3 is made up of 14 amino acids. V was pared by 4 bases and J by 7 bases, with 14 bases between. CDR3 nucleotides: TGCAGTGCTACCCGCGGAGGGGTGAATTCACCCCTCCACTTT. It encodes CSATRGGVNSPLHF.

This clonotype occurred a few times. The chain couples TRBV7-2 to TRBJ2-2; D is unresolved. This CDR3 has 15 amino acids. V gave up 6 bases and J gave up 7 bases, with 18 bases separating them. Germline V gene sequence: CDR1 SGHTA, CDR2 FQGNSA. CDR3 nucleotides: TGTGCCAGCAGAAAGACGGACCCAGTCGTCGGGGAGCTGTTTTTT. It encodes CASRKTDPVVGELFF.

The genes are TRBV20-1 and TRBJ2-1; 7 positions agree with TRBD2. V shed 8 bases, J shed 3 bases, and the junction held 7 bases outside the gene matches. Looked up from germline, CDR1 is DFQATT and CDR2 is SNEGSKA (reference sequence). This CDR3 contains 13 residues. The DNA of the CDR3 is TGCAGTCTTGGGGAGGGAGTCTACAATGAGCAGTTCTTC. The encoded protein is CSLGEGVYNEQFF.

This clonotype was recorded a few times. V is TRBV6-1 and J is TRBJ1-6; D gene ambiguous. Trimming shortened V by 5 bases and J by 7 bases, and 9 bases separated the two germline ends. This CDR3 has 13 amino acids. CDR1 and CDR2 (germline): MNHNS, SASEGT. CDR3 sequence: CASSTHGNSPLHF. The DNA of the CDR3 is TGTGCCAGCAGTACCCACGGGAATTCACCCCTCCACTTT.

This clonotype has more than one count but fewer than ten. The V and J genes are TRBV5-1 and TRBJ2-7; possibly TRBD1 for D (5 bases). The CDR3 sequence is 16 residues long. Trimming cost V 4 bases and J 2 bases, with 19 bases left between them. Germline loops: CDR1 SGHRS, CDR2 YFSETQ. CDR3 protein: CASSLQGPPLTYEQYF. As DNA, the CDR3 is TGCGCCAGCAGCCTGCAGGGCCCCCCTTTGACCTACGAGCAGTACTTC.

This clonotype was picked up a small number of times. The DNA of the CDR3 is TGTGCCAGCAGTTACTCTGCGCGGACTAGCGGTTTTATCAATGAGCAGTTCTTC. Protein: CASSYSARTSGFINEQFF. This chain joins TRBV6-2 or TRBV6-3 and TRBJ2-1; 10 bases map to TRBD2. The CDR3 extends over 18 amino acids. Germline CDR1 and CDR2: MNHEY and SVGEGT. V lost 0 bases, J lost 6 bases, and 11 bases stayed unmatched.

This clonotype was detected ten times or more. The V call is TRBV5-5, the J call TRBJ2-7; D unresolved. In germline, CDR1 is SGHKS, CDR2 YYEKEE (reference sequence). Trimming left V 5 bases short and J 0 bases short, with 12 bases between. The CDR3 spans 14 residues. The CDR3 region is CASRKALDSYEQYF. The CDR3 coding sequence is TGTGCCAGCAGAAAAGCCTTAGACTCCTACGAGCAGTACTTC. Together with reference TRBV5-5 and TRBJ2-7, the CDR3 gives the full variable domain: DAGVTQSPTHLIKTRGQQVTLRCSPISGHKSVSWYQQVLGQGPQFIFQYYEKEERGRGNFPDRFSARQFPNYSSELNVNALLLGDSALYLCASRKALDSYEQYFGPGTRLTVT.